The TCR beta chain under discussion was sequenced for a study of T cells in Graves' hyperthyroidism and ophthalmopathy. Study context: Initial diagnosis, before any treatment, was when peripheral blood was collected.

Points from the study as a whole: Most thyroid-expanded clonotypes above 0.001 were also found in blood.

Exclusion of patients followed from uncontrolled infection, other autoimmune disease, pregnancy or lactation. At least ten counts were recorded for this clonotype. Its antigen is not known. Trimming took off 5 bases at V and 1 base at J, with 17 bases between the two ends. The CDR3 is made up of 17 amino acids. CDR1 is MNHNS and CDR2 is SASEGT in the germline V gene. Amplification of TCR beta CDR3 regions was performed using RNA transcripts as template. Carried out on the TCR CDR3, a first-round RT-PCR used the HTBI primer set. TCRdb independently ran MiXCR on the multiplex PCR reads; one entry per CDR3 protein. Of roughly 420,000 distinct CDR3 sequences listed, roughly 13% are singletons.

The chain has TRBV6-1 and TRBJ2-2, with D unresolved. The specimen sequenced was blood. The sequence was collected from a woman aged 18-29 years with Graves' hyperthyroidism. CDR3 nucleotides: TGTGCCAGCAGTTATGCGGAACCGGTCTTGAACACCGGGGAGCTGTTTTTT. It yields the protein CASSYAEPVLNTGELFF.